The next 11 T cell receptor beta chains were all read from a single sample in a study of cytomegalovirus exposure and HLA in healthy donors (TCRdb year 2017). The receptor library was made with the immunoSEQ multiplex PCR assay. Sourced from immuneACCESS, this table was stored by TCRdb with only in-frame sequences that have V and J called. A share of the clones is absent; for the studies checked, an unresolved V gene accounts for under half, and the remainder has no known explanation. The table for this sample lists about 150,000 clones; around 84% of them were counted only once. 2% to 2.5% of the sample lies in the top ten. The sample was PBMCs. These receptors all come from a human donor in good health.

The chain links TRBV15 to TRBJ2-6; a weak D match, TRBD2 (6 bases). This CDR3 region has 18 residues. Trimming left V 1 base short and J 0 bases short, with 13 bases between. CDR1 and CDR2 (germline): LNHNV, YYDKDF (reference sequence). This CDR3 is CATSRVEGISSGANVLTF. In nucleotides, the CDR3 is TGTGCCACCAGCAGAGTGGAGGGGATCAGCTCTGGGGCCAACGTCCTGACTTTC.

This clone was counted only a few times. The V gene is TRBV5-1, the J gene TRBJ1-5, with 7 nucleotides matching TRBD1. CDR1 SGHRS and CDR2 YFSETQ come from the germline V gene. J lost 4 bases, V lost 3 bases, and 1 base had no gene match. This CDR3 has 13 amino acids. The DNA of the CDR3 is TGCGCCAGCAGCTGGGGACAGAATCAGCCCCAGCATTTT. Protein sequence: CASSWGQNQPQHF.

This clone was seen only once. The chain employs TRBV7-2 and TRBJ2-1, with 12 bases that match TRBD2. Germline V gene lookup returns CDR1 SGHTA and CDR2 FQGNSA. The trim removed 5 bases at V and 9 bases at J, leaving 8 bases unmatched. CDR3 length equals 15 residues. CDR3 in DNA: TGTGCCAGCAGCCAATCTAGCGGGAGGGCCGGTGAGCAGTTCTTC. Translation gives CASSQSSGRAGEQFF.

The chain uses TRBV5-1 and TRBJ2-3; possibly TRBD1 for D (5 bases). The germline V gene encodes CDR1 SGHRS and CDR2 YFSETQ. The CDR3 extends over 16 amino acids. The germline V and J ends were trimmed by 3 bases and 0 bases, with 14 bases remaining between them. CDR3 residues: CASSSLWGGSTDTQYF. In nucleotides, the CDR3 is TGCGCCAGCAGCTCACTATGGGGCGGAAGCACAGATACGCAGTATTTT.

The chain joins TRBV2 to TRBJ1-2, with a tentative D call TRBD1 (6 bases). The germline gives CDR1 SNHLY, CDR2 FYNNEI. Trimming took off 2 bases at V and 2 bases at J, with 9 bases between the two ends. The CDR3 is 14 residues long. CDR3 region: CASSERTANYGYTF. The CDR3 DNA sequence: TGTGCCAGCAGTGAAAGGACAGCAAACTATGGCTACACCTTC.

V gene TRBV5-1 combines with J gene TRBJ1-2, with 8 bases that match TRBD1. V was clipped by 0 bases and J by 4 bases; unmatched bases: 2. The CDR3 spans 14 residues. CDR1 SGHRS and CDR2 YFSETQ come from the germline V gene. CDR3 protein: CASSLEGTGYGYTF. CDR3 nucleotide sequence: TGCGCCAGCAGCTTGGAGGGGACAGGCTATGGCTACACCTTC. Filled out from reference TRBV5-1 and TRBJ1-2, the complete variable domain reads KAGVTQTPRYLIKTRGQQVTLSCSPISGHRSVSWYQQTPGQGLQFLFEYFSETQRNKGNFPGRFSGRQFSNSRSEMNVSTLELGDSALYLCASSLEGTGYGYTFGSGTRLTVV.

CDR3 nucleotide sequence: TGTGCCAGCAGCTTGGTGCAGGGTTGGAATGAGCAGTTCTTC. It codes for CASSLVQGWNEQFF. The chain has TRBV5-6 and TRBJ2-1, with a tentative D call TRBD1 (5 bases). This CDR3 spans 14 amino acids. Germline loops: CDR1 SGHDT, CDR2 YYEEEE. V lost 0 bases, J lost 7 bases, and 11 bases lay in between.

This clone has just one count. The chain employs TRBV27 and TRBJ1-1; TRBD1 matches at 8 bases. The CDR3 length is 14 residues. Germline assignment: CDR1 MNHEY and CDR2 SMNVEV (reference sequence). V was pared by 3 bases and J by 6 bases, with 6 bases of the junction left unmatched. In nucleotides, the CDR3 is TGTGCCAGCAGTTTTGGGACAGGTTGGGCTGAAGCTTTCTTT. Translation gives CASSFGTGWAEAFF.

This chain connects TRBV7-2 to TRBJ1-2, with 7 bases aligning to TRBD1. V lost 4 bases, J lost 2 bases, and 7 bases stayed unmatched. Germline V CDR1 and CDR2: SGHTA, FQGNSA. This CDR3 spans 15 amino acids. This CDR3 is CASSSRTGENYGYTF. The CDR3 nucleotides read TGTGCCAGCAGCTCCAGAACAGGGGAGAACTATGGCTACACCTTC.

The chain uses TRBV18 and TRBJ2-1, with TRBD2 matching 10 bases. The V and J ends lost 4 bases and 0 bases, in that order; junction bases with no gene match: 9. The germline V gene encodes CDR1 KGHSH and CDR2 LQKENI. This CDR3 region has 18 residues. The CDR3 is CASSQIFSGGNSYNEQFF. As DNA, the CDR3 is TGTGCCAGCTCACAAATCTTTAGCGGGGGGAACTCCTACAATGAGCAGTTCTTC.

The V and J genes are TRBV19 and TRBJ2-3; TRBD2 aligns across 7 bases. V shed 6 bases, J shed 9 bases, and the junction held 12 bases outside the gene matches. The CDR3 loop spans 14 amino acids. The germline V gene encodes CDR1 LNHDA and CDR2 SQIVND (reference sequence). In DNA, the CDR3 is TGTGCCAGTAGCGACCGGGGGGACGGGGACACGCAGTATTTT. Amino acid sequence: CASSDRGDGDTQYF.